Listed below are T cell receptor beta chains from one sample, sequenced in a study of T cells after yellow fever vaccination. Using its own MiXCR run on the 5' RACE reads, TCRdb lists one record per CDR3 protein. The repertoire holds some 200,000 distinct CDR3 sequences, with approximately 3.3% as singletons. Specimen: CD4+ T cells sorted from PBMCs, collected 10 days after the yellow fever booster vaccination. The source is a man aged 18 to 30 who received the YFV17D yellow fever vaccine. Both conserved end residues are part of each CDR3.

j_call: TRBJ2-5; v_call: TRBV7-9; cdr3_length: 14; cdr3_aa: CASSFSSGGETQYF
j_call: TRBJ1-5; v_call: TRBV7-2; cdr3_length: 10; cdr3_aa: CASGPPPQHF
j_call: TRBJ2-5; v_call: TRBV5-1; cdr3_length: 13; cdr3_aa: CASSFLGQETQYF
j_call: TRBJ1-5; v_call: TRBV11-2; cdr3_length: 13; cdr3_aa: CASSLERRQPQHF
j_call: TRBJ1-2; v_call: TRBV12-3/TRBV12-4; cdr3_length: 15; cdr3_aa: CASSLWDRANYGYTF
j_call: TRBJ2-5; v_call: TRBV7-8; cdr3_length: 16; cdr3_aa: CASSSRLAGGFLTQYF
j_call: TRBJ1-6; v_call: TRBV4-3; cdr3_length: 18; cdr3_aa: CASSQDRGRSTYNSPLHF
j_call: TRBJ1-2; v_call: TRBV28; cdr3_length: 12; cdr3_aa: CASEDRNYGYTF
j_call: TRBJ1-6; v_call: TRBV5-5; cdr3_length: 17; cdr3_aa: CASSFLGSGFYNSPLHF
j_call: TRBJ2-3; v_call: TRBV27; cdr3_length: 16; cdr3_aa: CASSLRGGLLTDTQYF
j_call: TRBJ1-2; v_call: TRBV12-3/TRBV12-4; cdr3_length: 14; cdr3_aa: CASRGTGEGYGYTF
j_call: TRBJ2-3; v_call: TRBV6-2/TRBV6-3; cdr3_length: 12; cdr3_aa: CASRTGVNTQYF
j_call: TRBJ2-1; v_call: TRBV7-2; cdr3_length: 14; cdr3_aa: CASSPNRGRPEQFF
j_call: TRBJ1-5; v_call: TRBV7-2; cdr3_length: 15; cdr3_aa: CASSFSGQNNQPQHF
j_call: TRBJ1-2; v_call: TRBV3-1; cdr3_length: 15; cdr3_aa: CASSLGTAFNYGYTF
j_call: TRBJ2-5; v_call: TRBV20-1; cdr3_length: 15; cdr3_aa: CSAREVLGAKETQYF
j_call: TRBJ2-5; v_call: TRBV24-1; cdr3_length: 13; cdr3_aa: CATSGIFQETQYF
j_call: TRBJ1-1; v_call: TRBV29-1; cdr3_length: 13; cdr3_aa: CSVRSQANTEAFF